This T cell receptor (beta chain) was observed in a study of graft-versus-host responses after intestinal transplantation. The CDR3 has 16 amino acids. CDR1 and CDR2 (germline): MGHRA, YSYEKL. The germline V and J ends were trimmed by 0 bases and 4 bases, with 13 bases remaining between them. Libraries were prepared by immunoSEQ multiplex PCR; TCRdb keeps only in-frame clonotypes and omits some of them. The sample holds approximately 110,000 clones; 90% to 95% are singletons and the top ten take more than 0.95%. Of note for this clone: The antigen is not known.

This chain joins TRBV4-1 and TRBJ2-1; the D gene could be TRBD1 or TRBD2 (6 bases each). The sample was unstimulated CD8+ T cells sorted from spleen or lymph node cells, taken before transplant. This TCR derives from a human donor who was the organ donor for an intestinal transplant. The CDR3 DNA follows: TGCGCCAGCAGCCAAGATGGAGGGGGAATATACAATGAGCAGTTCTTC. This sequence encodes CASSQDGGGIYNEQFF.